This T cell receptor (beta chain) comes out of a study of cytomegalovirus exposure and HLA in healthy donors (dated by TCRdb to 2016 to 2017). Study-level background: An earlier analysis of some 600 of the donors reported around 280 Gb of sequence data and 100 million to 120 million unique TCR beta sequences obtained from around 170 million T cells. Across 398 genotyped donors of the cohort, an average of approximately 240,000 unique TCR beta nucleotide sequences per donor were sequenced, and 15% to 20% of those sequences were non-productive. Every repertoire in the discovery cohort had been generated on one and the same sequencing platform. The number of typed donors differed by locus: roughly 620-640 for A, B, C, DRB1 and DQB1; 500 to 550 for DQA1; about 600 for DPA1; and some 450 for DPB1. Rather than drawing on any new phenotypic data, the later analysis identified candidate immune exposures from TCR beta sequences and the way those sequences occurred across donors. Approximately 300 gigabases of sequencing data and roughly 80 million unique TCR sequences made up an early release that covered about 640 HLA-typed donors. A later analysis re-examined previously published TCR beta repertoires from 600 to 700 donors and added high-resolution HLA genotyping to investigate patterns of TCR occurrence. The study used immunosequencing to profile the T cell repertoires of several hundred subjects and linked those repertoires to cytomegalovirus serostatus. To decide whether each TCR beta V gene segment behaved as functional or pseudogenic, an earlier analysis of 587 of the donors relied on high-throughput TCR beta sequencing. The genetic ancestry cluster associated with self-reported Caucasian donors included approximately 85% of the approximately 430 genotyped donors. High-throughput TCR immunosequencing, statistical association of individual TCRs with disease status, and machine learning were combined to predict cytomegalovirus infection status. HLA typing included class I and class II loci at four-digit resolution. Because of strong linkage in the cohort, roughly five DR-DQ haplotypes were treated as single units for association and clustering. Donor age, sex, ethnicity and CMV serostatus were collected together with the repertoire data. The study was designed to test whether signatures of past pathogen exposure could be identified by cataloging public T cell receptors. Genome-wide SNP genotypes for about 55% of the roughly 670 donors were used in a later genetic analysis, which treated that subset as a discovery cohort. Along with the approximately 620-subject first cohort, a separate validation cohort of over a hundred different subjects was used.

CDR1 and CDR2, per the germline V gene (reference sequence), are MNHEY and SMNVEV. CDR3 length: 15 amino acids, cysteine to phenylalanine. The sequence is cut down to CDR3 DNA, 45 bases in frame from base 1. Germline trimming amounts to 1 base on V and 3 bases on J, with 6 as the count of junction bases outside the gene matches. The research as a whole found: Presence/absence analyses assumed roughly uniform sequencing depth across donors, an assumption that may not hold. In both the original and validation cohorts, the classifier was reported to diagnose cytomegalovirus status with high specificity and sensitivity. Several of the top co-occurrence clusters appeared to be linked to parvovirus B19, influenza, CMV and Epstein-Barr virus, according to a later analysis. In a later genetic analysis, fewer N-insertions in productive TCRs were reported among donors in an Asian-associated ancestry cluster than the roughly 700-donor mean. A later analysis associated 17,000 or so TCR beta sequences with specific HLA alleles at a false discovery rate of 0.05. In a later analysis, HLA-associated TCR beta chains were found to be more clonally expanded and to have lower generation probabilities than equally common non-associated chains. A further reported finding was that TCR beta sequences accurately predicted the HLA-A and HLA-B alleles for most subjects in the first cohort. Strong co-occurrence of HLA alleles, especially DR and DQ, made assigning TCR associations to individual alleles difficult. The earlier analysis of 587 of the donors excluded seventeen rarely observed V segments, including chromosome 9 orphons, because counts were too low. Because HLA typing was missing for some donors at each locus, association tests included only the typed subset. The study gave a list of about 170 TCR beta chains associated with cytomegalovirus. A few of the identified cytomegalovirus-associated TCR beta chains were confirmed in vitro to be specific for cytomegalovirus antigens. Some IMGT-functional V segments, including TRBV6-2 and TRBV6-3, could not be told apart with the 87-base-pair reads, so those segments were excluded. An earlier analysis of some 590 of the donors showed that most TCR beta V segments appeared in productive rearrangements either about 87% or about 30% of the time, which broadly matched IMGT annotations. This cohort had only TCR beta chains sequenced, and the lack of alpha or paired-chain data limited which features could be detected. In a later analysis, the rate of TCR association differed among HLA loci, with DRB1 alleles having the most associated TCRs and HLA-C alleles having the fewest. Most TCR sequences were seen in very few donors, while some public TCRs were found in many individuals. A cluster of highly shared sequence variants was judged likely to be a technical artifact of the sequencing pipeline. A later analysis found that most CMV-associated TCR beta chains appeared HLA-restricted, with HLA associations seemingly driven largely by CMV exposure. Linkage disequilibrium might explain the correlated functional status among segregating V segments, but an unknown experimental factor could not be ruled out. For the cohort, immune exposure information was limited to CMV serostatus. An association between a missense DCLRE1C variant and V-gene and J-gene trimming of TCR beta chains was found in a later genetic analysis and replicated in an independent cohort. The authors suggested that the approach could potentially be generalized to other disease states and immunological phenotypes.

The cohort comprised more than 550 healthy bone marrow donors. All cohort members were sampled while nominally healthy, although unrecorded immune exposures were likely present. The donor tested CMV seropositive and was one of the 289 seropositive cohort members. A peripheral blood sample was provided by each donor, and peripheral blood mononuclear cells were used for TCR beta sequencing. The Qiagen DNeasy Blood Extraction Kit was used to extract genomic DNA from the blood cell samples. Receptor amplification or capture employed the immunoSEQ multiplex PCR assay. The multiplex PCR relied on a mix of 60 forward primers for TCR Vbeta segments and 13 reverse primers for TCR Jbeta segments. Amplification of the CDR3 region of rearranged TCR beta genes was performed with a multiplex PCR assay on genomic DNA. On the Illumina HiSeq System, the amplified TCR beta libraries were sequenced as 87-base-pair reads. The original pipeline was this. A later analysis tallied around 87 million unique TCR beta chains across the approximately 670 repertoires, and approximately 9.9 million of those chains were shared by two or more donors. A nearest-neighbor algorithm error-corrected the raw reads and collapsed the reads into unique sequences, merging closely related sequences to remove PCR and sequencing errors. CDR3 sequences were aligned to IMGT reference sequences to assign V, D and J gene segments. For a sequence to be retained, a match of at least six nucleotides to both a V gene segment and a J gene segment was required. Rearrangements were classified as productive when the CDR3 lacked stop codons and remained in frame with V and J, and all other rearrangements were classified as non-productive. Following IMGT convention, CDR3 was defined as the stretch from the second conserved V-encoded cysteine to the conserved J-encoded phenylalanine. In an earlier analysis of more than 550 of the donors, sequences lacking an unambiguous match to a single V gene segment were excluded. In an earlier analysis of around 590 of the donors, a V segment was called functional when productive rearrangements were above 56.7%, and segregating when the standard deviation between donors exceeded 5%. To diagnose cytomegalovirus status from the catalog of TCR beta chain sequences, a statistical classification framework was built. V and J gene assignment, in a later analysis, came from comparing TCR nucleotide sequences with IMGT/GENE-DB human TR gene sequences. A later analysis assigned CDR3 sequences and most-parsimonious VDJ recombination scenarios with the TCRdist pipeline. In a later analysis, each TCR beta chain was defined by its CDR3 amino acid sequence together with its V-gene family, and reads without a unique V-gene family were excluded. A later analysis removed several hundred highly shared, low-generation-probability nucleotide sequences to deal with suspected cross-contamination and a sequencing artifact. For each public chain, a later analysis derived a clonal expansion index from normalized ranks of inferred template counts within each repertoire. In a later analysis, generation probabilities were computed with a VDJ recombination model fitted to out-of-frame rearrangements, and the resulting probabilities were checked against IGoR. In a later analysis, TCR-TCR, TCR-HLA and TCR-CMV co-occurrence was scored with hypergeometric tests, and a repertoire-size bias correction was applied to TCR pairs. To estimate false discovery rates, a later analysis permuted the HLA or CMV assignments 20 times. In a later analysis, co-occurring TCRs were grouped using DBSCAN, with TCRdist sequence similarity added in when clustering inside HLA-allele-positive subsets. Repertoires with fewer than 30,000 or more than 120,000 public chains were left out of co-occurrence clustering, as were about five repertoires with anomalous nucleotide sharing. The clones in this table, taken by TCRdb from immuneACCESS, are in-frame only. Not every clone is retained; where verified, under half of the shortfall comes from an unresolved V gene, and the cause of the rest is unknown. V and J calls and clone size are copied from that table; D and trimming were computed from the DNA. The sample table holds 130,000 to 150,000 clones, of which 78% were seen once. The ten largest clonotypes hold about 3% of the sample.

Comment on this clone: Its cognate antigen has yet to be identified. Per-base qualities were not stored, and no clone one base away is much larger.

This chain is built from TRBV27 and TRBJ2-7; TRBD2 fits 7 bases in the junction. Specimen: PBMCs. This receptor was identified in a man aged 35-49 years in good health and CMV-seropositive. The CDR3 corresponds to CASSLYGEGSYEQYF. The base sequence is TGTGCCAGCAGTTTATATGGGGAGGGGAGCTACGAGCAGTACTTC.